This T cell receptor (beta chain) was recovered during a study of Graves' ophthalmopathy and Graves' hyperthyroidism. Study details: At the time of initial diagnosis and before any treatment, peripheral blood was collected.

General study results and limits: Discrimination between ophthalmopathy and stable hyperthyroidism by a 13-signature model showed about 86% sensitivity and roughly 80% specificity.

RNA served as the template for amplifying TCR beta CDR3 regions. Second-round multiplex PCR followed a first-round RT-PCR using HTBI primers. TCRdb ran MiXCR on the multiplex PCR reads and lists one entry per CDR3 protein. This table holds hundreds of thousands of distinct CDR3 sequences, 15% found once. This CDR3 contains 13 residues. Germline-derived CDR1 and CDR2 are SGHDN and FVKESK. Between the trimmed V and J ends, which lost 0 bases and 13 bases, there was a span of 16 bases. No ophthalmopathy within 18 months of follow-up signified stable hyperthyroidism. This clonotype was seen many times. Antigen specificity is unknown.

The chain links TRBV14 to TRBJ2-7; D is unclear. This receptor was obtained from a woman in her late teens or twenties with stable Graves' hyperthyroidism. Sequenced material: peripheral blood. The CDR3 is CASSQDLRGPRYF. CDR3 sequence (DNA): TGTGCCAGCAGCCAAGACCTTAGAGGCCCGCGATACTTC.